This T cell receptor (beta chain) was sequenced for a study of control samples from healthy donors and cancer patients. Germline CDR1 reads KGHDR; CDR2 reads SFDVKD. V gave up 4 bases and J gave up 0 bases; unmatched junction bases: 7. The CDR3 extends over 16 amino acids. TCRdb's table, derived via immunoSEQ multiplex PCR, lists solely in-frame clones and lacks some. Among some 120,000 clones listed, around nine tenths were seen once. The sample consisted of blood. The rearrangement joins TRBV24-1 to TRBJ2-7, with TRBD1 matching over 8 bases. This receptor was identified in a man aged 30-40 years in good health. The CDR3 loop reads CATSDNQGATSYEQYF. The CDR3, as DNA: TGTGCCACCAGTGACAACCAGGGGGCAACCTCCTACGAGCAGTACTTC.